The entry that follows covers one T cell receptor beta chain sequence. No cognate antigen has been identified for it. One base away there is no much larger clone; base qualities are not given. The sample comes from a study of Ad26.COV2.S vaccination and SARS-CoV-2 variants (dated by TCRdb to 2020 to 2022). With respect to the entire study: Donors in the vaccine arm were drawn from COV1001, a phase I-IIa trial of Ad26.COV2.S in healthy adults that was multicentre, randomized, double-blind and placebo-controlled. Sequencing of the TCRbeta repertoire served to evaluate the specificity and breadth of SARS-CoV-2-reactive T cell receptors following Ad26.COV2.S vaccination. Trial participants were randomized into five groups of five, in which low-dose or high-dose Ad26.COV2.S was given once or twice, or placebo was given on both occasions. Blinding of investigators to trial group allocation was maintained during experiments and outcome assessment. Ad26.COV2.S was administered intramuscularly at 5 x 10^10 or 1 x 10^11 viral particles, either as a single shot or as two shots given 56 days apart. The TCR-sequenced set comprised approximately 32 samples: some 20 Ad26.COV2.S vaccine recipients, 5 placebo recipients and 8 SARS-CoV-2 convalescent individuals. The paper's findings and limits, for the study overall: Ad26.COV2.S recipients had higher spike-specific TCR breadth than placebo recipients (P = 0.0014). After vaccination, substantial breadth of spike-specific CD8+ and CD4+ T cell responses was reported. Non-spike TCR breadth was comparable between vaccine and placebo recipients, consistent with the vaccine containing only spike. The study was not powered for comparison of responses between vaccine doses or regimens. According to the authors, total T cell responses may have been underestimated by the TCR breadth and depth analyses.

From cysteine to phenylalanine, the CDR3 is 15 amino acids long. The DNA shown is the 45-base CDR3, in frame from base 1. V is clipped by 6 bases and J by 7 bases, and the sequence between their germline boundaries is 22 bases long. The germline V gene yields SGHTS for CDR1 and YDEGEE for CDR2. TCRbeta CDR3 regions were sequenced with the immunoSEQ Assay. After extraction, genomic DNA underwent amplification by bias-controlled multiplex PCR, followed by high-throughput sequencing. Per the source publication's procedure: To quantify the absolute abundance of every unique TCRbeta CDR3 region, sequences were collapsed and filtered. T cell fraction was estimated by normalization of TCRbeta template counts to usable DNA, with usable DNA being measured through amplification of reference genes present in all nucleated cells. Repertoire TCRs were annotated as SARS-CoV-2-specific when V gene, CDR3 amino acid sequence and J gene were exactly matched to a known reactive TCR set. The reference SARS-CoV-2 TCR set was obtained from MIRA and was filtered for enrichment in COVID-19-positive ImmuneCODE repertoires, whereby public or cross-reactive TCRs were removed. Using the MIRA antigens, annotated TCRs were further analysed by specific ORF or by position within an ORF. Breadth was defined as annotated unique rearrangements over total unique productive rearrangements; depth was the summed frequency of those rearrangements. Two-sided Wilcoxon rank-sum tests were applied when comparing TCR breadth between groups. Sourced from immuneACCESS, this table was stored by TCRdb with only in-frame sequences that have V and J called. A share of the clones is absent; for the studies checked, an unresolved V gene accounts for under half, and the remainder has no known explanation. For V, J and clone size, that table is used; D and trimming come from the DNA. The sample data list 350,000 to 500,000 clones, and 80% to 95% of these were observed just once. 10% to 15% of the sample lies in the top ten.

Taken with the paper, the label for treatment or condition translates to: roughly 20 received Ad26.COV2.S at low or high dose, single or two shots; about 5 received placebo; per-sample allocation not given. For vaccine and placebo recipients, repertoires were sequenced using samples collected on day 63 after the first injection. Between 29 July and 7 August 2020, Cohort 1b enrolled 25 adults aged 18-55 years at one site in Boston, USA. Ad26.COV2.S consisted of a replication-incompetent adenovirus type 26 vector by which a prefusion-stabilized SARS-CoV-2 spike protein from the original Wuhan strain was expressed.

The chain is made from TRBV5-8 and TRBJ1-2; tentative D gene TRBD1, with 6 bases matching. This TCR was recovered from a person aged 18-60 years who received the Ad26.COV2.S COVID-19 vaccine or a placebo. The source was peripheral blood, collected in a trial of Ad26.COV2.S vaccine versus placebo. The CDR3 protein: CASTILAPGGAGYTF. In nucleotide form, the sequence is TGTGCCAGCACCATACTCGCACCGGGGGGGGCTGGCTACACCTTC.